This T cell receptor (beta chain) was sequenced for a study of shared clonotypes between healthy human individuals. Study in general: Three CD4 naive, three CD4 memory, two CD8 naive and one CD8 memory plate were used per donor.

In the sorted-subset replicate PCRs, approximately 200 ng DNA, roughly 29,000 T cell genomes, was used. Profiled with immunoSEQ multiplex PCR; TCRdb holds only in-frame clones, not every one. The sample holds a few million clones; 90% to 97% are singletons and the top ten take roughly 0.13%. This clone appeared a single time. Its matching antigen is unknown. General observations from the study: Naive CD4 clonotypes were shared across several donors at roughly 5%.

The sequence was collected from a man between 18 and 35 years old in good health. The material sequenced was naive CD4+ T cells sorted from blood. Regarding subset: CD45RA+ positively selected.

The CDR3 DNA reads as TGTGCCAGCAGTTTACGCTCGACAGGGATCTTCCTCGAGCAGTACTTC. Its translation is CASSLRSTGIFLEQYF. V usage is TRBV27 and J usage is TRBJ2-7, with 7 bases that match TRBD1. The CDR3 runs to 16 residues. The junction had 13 bases not matched to a gene; V was cut back by 2 bases and J by 6 bases. Looked up from germline, CDR1 is MNHEY and CDR2 is SMNVEV (reference sequence).